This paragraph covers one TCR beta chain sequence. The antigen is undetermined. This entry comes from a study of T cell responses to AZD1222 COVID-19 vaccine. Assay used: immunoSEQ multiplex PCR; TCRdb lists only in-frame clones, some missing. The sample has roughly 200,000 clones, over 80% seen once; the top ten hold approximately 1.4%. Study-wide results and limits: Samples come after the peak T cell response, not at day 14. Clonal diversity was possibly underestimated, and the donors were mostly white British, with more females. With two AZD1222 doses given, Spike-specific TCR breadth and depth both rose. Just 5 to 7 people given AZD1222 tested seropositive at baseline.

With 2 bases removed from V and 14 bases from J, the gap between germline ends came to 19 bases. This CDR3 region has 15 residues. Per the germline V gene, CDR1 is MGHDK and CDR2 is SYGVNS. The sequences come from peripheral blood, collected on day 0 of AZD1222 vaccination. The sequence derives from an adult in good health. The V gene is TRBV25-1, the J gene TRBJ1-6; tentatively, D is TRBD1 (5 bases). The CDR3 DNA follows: TGTGCCAGCAGTGAACGAGGAGGGGCGGCCCGGGCCCTCCACTTT. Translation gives CASSERGGAARALHF.